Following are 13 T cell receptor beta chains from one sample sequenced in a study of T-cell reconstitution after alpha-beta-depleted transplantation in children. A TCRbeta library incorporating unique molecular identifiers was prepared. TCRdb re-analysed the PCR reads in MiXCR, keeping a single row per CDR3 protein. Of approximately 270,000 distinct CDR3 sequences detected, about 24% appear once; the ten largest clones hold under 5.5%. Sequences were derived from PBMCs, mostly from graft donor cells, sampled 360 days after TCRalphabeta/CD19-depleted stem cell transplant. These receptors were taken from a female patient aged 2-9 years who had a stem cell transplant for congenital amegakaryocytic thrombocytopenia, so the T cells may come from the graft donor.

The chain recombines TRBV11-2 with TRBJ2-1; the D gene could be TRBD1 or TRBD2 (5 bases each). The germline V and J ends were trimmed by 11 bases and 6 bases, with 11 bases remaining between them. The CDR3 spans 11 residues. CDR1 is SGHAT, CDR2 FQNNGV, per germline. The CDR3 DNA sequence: TGTGCCGGAAGGGGAGTCAATGAGCAGTTCTTC. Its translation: CAGRGVNEQFF. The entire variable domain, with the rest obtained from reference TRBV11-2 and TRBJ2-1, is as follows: EAGVAQSPRYKIIEKRQSVAFWCNPISGHATLYWYQQILGQGPKLLIQFQNNGVVDDSQLPKDRFSAERLKGVDSTLKIQPAKLEDSAVYLCAGRGVNEQFFGPGTRLTVL.

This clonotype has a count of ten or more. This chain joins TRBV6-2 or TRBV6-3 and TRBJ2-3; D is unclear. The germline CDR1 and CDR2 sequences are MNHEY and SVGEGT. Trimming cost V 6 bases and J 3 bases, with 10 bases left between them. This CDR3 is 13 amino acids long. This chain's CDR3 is CASSRGTTDTQYF. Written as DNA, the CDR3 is TGTGCCAGCAGCCGCGGAACAACAGATACGCAGTATTTT.

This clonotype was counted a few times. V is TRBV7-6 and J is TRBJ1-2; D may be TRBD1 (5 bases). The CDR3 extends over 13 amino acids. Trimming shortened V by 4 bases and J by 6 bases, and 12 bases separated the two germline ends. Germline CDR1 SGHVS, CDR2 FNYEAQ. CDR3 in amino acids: CASSSRRDDGYTF. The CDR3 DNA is TGTGCCAGCAGCTCTAGACGGGACGATGGCTACACCTTC. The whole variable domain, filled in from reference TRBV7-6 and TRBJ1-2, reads GAGVSQSPRYKVTKRGQDVALRCDPISGHVSLYWYRQALGQGPEFLTYFNYEAQQDKSGLPNDRFSAERPEGSISTLTIQRTEQRDSAMYRCASSSRRDDGYTFGSGTRLTVV.

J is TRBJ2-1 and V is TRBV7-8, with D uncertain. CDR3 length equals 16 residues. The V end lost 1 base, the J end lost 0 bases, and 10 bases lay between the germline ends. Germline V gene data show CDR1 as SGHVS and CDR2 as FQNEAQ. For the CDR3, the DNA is TGTGCCAGCAGCTTAGTCGGCCTTATCTCCTACAATGAGCAGTTCTTC. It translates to CASSLVGLISYNEQFF.

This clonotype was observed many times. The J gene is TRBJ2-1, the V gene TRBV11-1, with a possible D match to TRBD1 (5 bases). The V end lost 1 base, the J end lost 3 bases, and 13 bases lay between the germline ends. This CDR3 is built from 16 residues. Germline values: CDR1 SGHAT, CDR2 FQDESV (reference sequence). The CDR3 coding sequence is TGTGCCAGCAGCTTAGTGGGGCGCCGCGGCTACAATGAGCAGTTCTTC. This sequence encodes CASSLVGRRGYNEQFF. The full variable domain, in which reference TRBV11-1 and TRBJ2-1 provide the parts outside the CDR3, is EAEVAQSPRYKITEKSQAVAFWCDPISGHATLYWYRQILGQGPELLVQFQDESVVDDSQLPKDRFSAERLKGVDSTLKIQPAELGDSAMYLCASSLVGRRGYNEQFFGPGTRLTVL.

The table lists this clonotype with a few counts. CDR3 DNA sequence: TGTGCCAGCAGCTCCGGACAGGTCACCACTGAAGCTTTCTTT. Its protein product is CASSSGQVTTEAFF. V is TRBV28 and J is TRBJ1-1; 7 positions match TRBD1. The length of the CDR3 is 14 residues. Germline-derived CDR1 and CDR2 are MDHEN and SYDVKM. V shed 6 bases and J 4 bases; nucleotides not matched to a gene: 8.

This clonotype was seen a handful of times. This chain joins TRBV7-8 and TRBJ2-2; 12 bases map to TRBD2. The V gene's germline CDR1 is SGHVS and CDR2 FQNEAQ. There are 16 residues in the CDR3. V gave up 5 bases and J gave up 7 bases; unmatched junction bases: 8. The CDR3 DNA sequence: TGTGCCAGCAGCCCCCCCCTAGCGGGAGGGTTCGGGGAGCTGTTTTTT. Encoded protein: CASSPPLAGGFGELFF.

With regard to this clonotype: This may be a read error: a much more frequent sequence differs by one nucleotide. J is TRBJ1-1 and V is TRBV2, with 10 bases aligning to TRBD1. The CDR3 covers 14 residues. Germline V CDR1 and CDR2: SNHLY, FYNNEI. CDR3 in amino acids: CASKPGQGNTESFF. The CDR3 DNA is TGTGCCAGCAAGCCGGGACAGGGGAACACTGAATCTTTCTTT.

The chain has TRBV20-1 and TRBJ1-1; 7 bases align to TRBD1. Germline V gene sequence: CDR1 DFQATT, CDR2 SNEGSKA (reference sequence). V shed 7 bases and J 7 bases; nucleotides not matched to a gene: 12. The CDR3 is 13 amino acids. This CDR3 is CSVRETGDFEAFF. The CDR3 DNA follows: TGCAGTGTGAGAGAAACAGGGGACTTTGAAGCTTTCTTT.

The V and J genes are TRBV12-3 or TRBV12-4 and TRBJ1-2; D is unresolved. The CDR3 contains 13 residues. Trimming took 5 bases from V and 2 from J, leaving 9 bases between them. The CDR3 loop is CASSPLLNYGYTF. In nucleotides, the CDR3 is TGTGCCAGCAGTCCACTTCTAAACTATGGCTACACCTTC.

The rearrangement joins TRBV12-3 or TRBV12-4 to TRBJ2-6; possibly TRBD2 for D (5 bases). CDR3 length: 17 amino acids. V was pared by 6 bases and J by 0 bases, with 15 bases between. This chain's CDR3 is CASSPMKRPSGANVLTF. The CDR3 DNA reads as TGTGCCAGCAGCCCCATGAAGCGGCCCTCTGGGGCCAACGTCCTGACTTTC.

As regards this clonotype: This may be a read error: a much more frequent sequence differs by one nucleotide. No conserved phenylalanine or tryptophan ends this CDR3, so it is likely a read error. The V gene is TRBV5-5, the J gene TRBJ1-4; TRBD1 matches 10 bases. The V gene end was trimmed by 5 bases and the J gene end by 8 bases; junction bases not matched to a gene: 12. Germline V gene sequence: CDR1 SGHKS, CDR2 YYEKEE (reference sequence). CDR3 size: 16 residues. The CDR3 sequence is CASRHPVGQGTEKLFS. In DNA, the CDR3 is TGTGCCAGCAGGCACCCCGTGGGACAGGGGACCGAAAAACTGTTTTCT.

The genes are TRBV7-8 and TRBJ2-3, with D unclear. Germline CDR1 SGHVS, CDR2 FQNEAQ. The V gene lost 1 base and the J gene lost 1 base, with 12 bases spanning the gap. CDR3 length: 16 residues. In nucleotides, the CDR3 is TGTGCCAGCAGCTTAGGGTTTGGTCGGGGCACAGATACGCAGTATTTT. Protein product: CASSLGFGRGTDTQYF.